A selection of T cell receptor beta chains follows, all from one sample in a study of blood T cell repertoires in COVID-19. Repertoires were generated with immunoSEQ multiplex PCR, while TCRdb's copy carries only in-frame clones and drops some. The sample shows under 200,000 clones, approximately 89% of them seen only once. Sequenced: peripheral blood. These receptors originate from a man between 65 and 80 years old with acute or convalescent COVID-19. Each CDR3 is given with its conserved first and last residue. D genes are given only for firm matches. Expanded clones get a size class; other rows say once, few or many, or leave the size out.

D | J | V | size | CDR3 | DNA
- | TRBJ1-2 | TRBV2 | - | CASKDRNYGYTF | TGTGCCAGCAAAGACAGGAACTATGGCTACACCTTC
- | TRBJ2-5 | TRBV5-1 | - | CASSSSPHGQETQYF | TGCGCCAGCAGCAGTAGCCCCCATGGCCAAGAGACCCAGTACTTC
- | TRBJ2-2 | TRBV4-3 | - | CASSQALGATENTGELFF | TGCGCCAGCAGCCAAGCGCTAGGGGCGACCGAGAACACCGGGGAGCTGTTTTTT
- | TRBJ1-2 | TRBV29-1 | - | CSVEDTGNYGYTF | TGCAGCGTTGAAGACACAGGGAACTATGGCTACACCTTC
- | TRBJ2-1 | TRBV11-2 | - | CASSSLSTIDEQFF | TGTGCCAGCAGCTCACTTAGTACCATCGATGAGCAGTTCTTC
- | TRBJ2-5 | TRBV20-1 | - | CSASWTPGETQYF | TGCAGTGCTAGTTGGACGCCGGGGGAGACCCAGTACTTC
- | TRBJ1-5 | TRBV6-4 | - | CASIRDLCSNQPQHF | TGTGCCAGCATCAGGGATCTGTGTAGCAATCAGCCCCAGCATTTT
TRBD2 | TRBJ2-7 | TRBV2 | - | CASSDGLAGVKQYF | TGTGCCAGCAGTGACGGGCTAGCGGGAGTAAAGCAGTACTTC
- | TRBJ1-5 | TRBV5-6 | - | CASSLGPDQPQHF | TGTGCCAGCAGCTTGGGGCCCGATCAGCCCCAGCATTTT
- | TRBJ2-7 | TRBV19 | few | CASSYVGGSYEQYF | TGTGCCAGTAGTTATGTGGGGGGCTCCTACGAGCAGTACTTC
- | TRBJ1-6 | TRBV7-9 | once | CASSPGSSYNSPLHF | TGTGCCAGCAGCCCGGGTAGCTCCTATAATTCACCCCTCCACTTT
TRBD2 | TRBJ2-5 | TRBV6-5 | - | CASSAGLAKTQYF | TGTGCCAGCAGCGCCGGACTAGCGAAGACCCAGTACTTC
- | TRBJ1-5 | TRBV7-3 | - | CASSSLGPGNQPQHF | TGTGCCAGCAGCTCCCTCGGACCGGGGAATCAGCCCCAGCATTTT
- | TRBJ1-3 | TRBV27 | few | CASRPPETAGNTIYF | TGTGCCAGCAGGCCGCCTGAGACAGCTGGAAACACCATATATTTT
- | TRBJ2-3 | TRBV15 | - | CATSRSGTDTQYF | TGTGCCACCAGCCGGAGCGGCACAGATACGCAGTATTTT
- | TRBJ1-6 | TRBV19 | - | CATTGSSYNSPLHF | TGTGCCACGACAGGTAGCTCCTATAATTCACCCCTCCACTTT
TRBD2 | TRBJ2-1 | TRBV27 | - | CASSLSSAGVSYNEQFF | TGTGCCAGCAGTTTATCGTCAGCGGGGGTCTCCTACAATGAGCAGTTCTTC
TRBD2 | TRBJ2-7 | TRBV28 | - | CASRGLAEKLFYEQYF | TGTGCCAGCAGGGGACTAGCGGAGAAGCTTTTCTACGAGCAGTACTTC
TRBD2 | TRBJ2-1 | TRBV19 | - | CASSIRAGGPSDGWYNEQFF | TGTGCCAGTAGTATCAGGGCGGGAGGGCCCTCGGACGGGTGGTACAATGAGCAGTTCTTC
- | TRBJ2-1 | TRBV24-1 | - | CATSDRSEREQFF | TGTGCCACCAGTGATCGGAGCGAACGTGAGCAGTTCTTC
- | TRBJ1-3 | TRBV4-2 | - | CASSPGHLAGNTIYF | TGTGCCAGCAGCCCCGGACACCTAGCTGGAAACACCATATATTTT
TRBD1 | TRBJ1-3 | TRBV19 | - | CASSIGGTGGNTIYF | TGTGCCAGTAGTATAGGCGGGACAGGCGGAAACACCATATATTTT
- | TRBJ2-1 | TRBV5-1 | - | CASSLLKLESSYNEQFF | TGCGCCAGCAGCTTGTTGAAATTGGAGAGCTCCTACAATGAGCAGTTCTTC
TRBD2 | TRBJ2-5 | TRBV4-1 | - | CASSQGGTSGRVETQYF | TGCGCCAGCAGCCAAGGGGGGACTAGCGGGAGGGTTGAGACCCAGTACTTC
- | TRBJ1-1 | TRBV7-8 | - | CASSPRRAEAFF | TGTGCCAGCAGCCCCCGGAGGGCTGAAGCTTTCTTT
TRBD1 | TRBJ1-4 | TRBV19 | few | CASSIRQGGEKLFF | TGTGCCAGTAGTATTCGACAGGGAGGTGAAAAACTGTTTTTT
TRBD1 | TRBJ1-2 | TRBV7-2 | - | CASSSRSGQGISGYTF | TGTGCCAGCAGCTCCCGGTCCGGACAGGGTATTAGTGGCTACACCTTC
- | TRBJ2-3 | TRBV28 | - | CACRRGGGSTDTQYF | TGTGCCTGTAGGCGAGGGGGGGGTAGCACAGATACGCAGTATTTT
- | TRBJ2-3 | TRBV27 | - | CASSKPSRTDTQYF | TGTGCCAGCAGTAAACCTTCGAGGACAGATACGCAGTATTTT
- | TRBJ1-5 | TRBV12-5 | - | CASGSSYSNQPQHF | TGTGCTAGTGGTTCCTCTTATAGCAATCAGCCCCAGCATTTT
- | TRBJ1-1 | TRBV19 | once | CASIEAWNANTEAFF | TGTGCCAGTATAGAGGCGTGGAACGCGAACACTGAAGCTTTCTTT
TRBD1 | TRBJ1-2 | TRBV7-6 | - | CASSPQGANYGYTF | TGTGCCAGCAGCCCCCAGGGGGCTAACTATGGCTACACCTTC
- | TRBJ1-5 | TRBV19 | - | CASSLLNQPQHF | TGTGCCAGTAGCTTGTTAAATCAGCCCCAGCATTTT
- | TRBJ2-7 | TRBV28 | few | CASREVSGASYEQYF | TGTGCCAGCAGAGAGGTTAGCGGCGCCTCCTACGAGCAGTACTTC
TRBD1 | TRBJ1-4 | TRBV18 | - | CASSPDRESEKLFF | TGTGCCAGCTCACCGGACAGGGAAAGTGAAAAACTGTTTTTT
TRBD1 | TRBJ2-2 | TRBV11-3 | - | CASSHRGLGTGELFF | TGTGCCAGCAGCCACAGGGGGCTGGGGACCGGGGAGCTGTTTTTT
- | TRBJ2-7 | TRBV5-5 | once | CASSYSGLGEQYF | TGTGCCAGCAGCTATTCAGGGTTGGGCGAGCAGTACTTC
- | TRBJ2-5 | TRBV30 | - | CACTSSETQYF | TGTGCCTGTACTAGCAGCGAGACCCAGTACTTC
TRBD1 | TRBJ1-4 | TRBV6-6 | - | CASSYQGDEKLFF | TGTGCCAGCAGTTACCAGGGGGATGAAAAACTGTTTTTT
- | TRBJ1-2 | TRBV7-7 | - | CASSQDRNYGYTF | TGTGCTAGCAGCCAGGACAGAAATTATGGCTACACCTTC
- | TRBJ1-1 | TRBV7-2 | - | CASSLRQGTEAFF | TGTGCCAGCAGCTTACGGCAGGGTACTGAAGCTTTCTTT
- | TRBJ2-7 | TRBV5-1 | - | CASRGRETGTYEQYF | TGCGCCAGCAGAGGCCGGGAAACGGGTACCTACGAGCAGTACTTC
- | TRBJ1-2 | TRBV5-1 | - | CASSTDSNNGYTF | TGCGCCAGCAGTACAGACAGTAACAATGGCTACACCTTC
TRBD1 | TRBJ1-1 | TRBV28 | - | CASSNTPGTGNDAFF | TGTGCCAGCAGCAACACCCCCGGGACAGGGAATGACGCTTTCTTT
TRBD2 | TRBJ2-5 | TRBV6-5 | - | CASSRLAGGPGTQYF | TGTGCCAGCAGTCGACTAGCGGGAGGGCCGGGGACCCAGTACTTC
TRBD2 | TRBJ2-1 | TRBV6-4 | - | CAGCPSGRGAYNEQFF | TGTGCCGGATGCCCGAGCGGGAGAGGGGCCTACAATGAGCAGTTCTTC
- | TRBJ1-1 | TRBV7-3 | - | CASSLQRGVEAFF | TGTGCCAGCAGCTTACAGCGGGGGGTTGAAGCTTTCTTT
TRBD2 | TRBJ2-3 | TRBV7-6 | once | CASSSFGGITDTQYF | TGTGCCAGCAGCTCCTTCGGGGGGATCACAGATACGCAGTATTTT